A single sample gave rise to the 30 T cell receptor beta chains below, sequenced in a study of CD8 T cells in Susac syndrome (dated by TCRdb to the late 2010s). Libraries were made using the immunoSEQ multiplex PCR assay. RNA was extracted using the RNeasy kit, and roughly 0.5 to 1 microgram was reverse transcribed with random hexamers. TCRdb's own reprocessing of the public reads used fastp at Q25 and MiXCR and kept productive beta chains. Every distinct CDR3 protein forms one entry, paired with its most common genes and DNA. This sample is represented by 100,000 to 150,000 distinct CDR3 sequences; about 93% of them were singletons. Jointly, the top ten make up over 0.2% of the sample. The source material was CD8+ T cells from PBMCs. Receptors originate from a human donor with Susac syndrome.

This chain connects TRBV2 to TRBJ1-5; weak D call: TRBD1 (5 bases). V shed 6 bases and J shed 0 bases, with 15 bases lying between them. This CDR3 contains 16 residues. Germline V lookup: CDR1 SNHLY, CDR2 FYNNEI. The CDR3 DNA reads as TGTGCCAGCAGAGAACACTACGGGGGTAGCAATCAGCCCCAGCATTTT. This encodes CASREHYGGSNQPQHF.

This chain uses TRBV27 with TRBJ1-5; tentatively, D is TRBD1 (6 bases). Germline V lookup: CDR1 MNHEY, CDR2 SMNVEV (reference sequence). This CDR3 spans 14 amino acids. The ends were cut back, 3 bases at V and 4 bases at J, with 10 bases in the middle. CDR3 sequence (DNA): TGTGCCAGCAGTTTGGCAGGGGTAAATCAGCCCCAGCATTTT. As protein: CASSLAGVNQPQHF.

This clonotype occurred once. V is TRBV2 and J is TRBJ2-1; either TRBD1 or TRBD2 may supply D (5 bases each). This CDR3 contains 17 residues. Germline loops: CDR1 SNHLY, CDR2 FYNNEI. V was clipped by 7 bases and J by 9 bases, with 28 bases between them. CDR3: CASNPPPGRTYSAEQFF. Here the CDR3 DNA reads TGTGCCAGCAACCCTCCCCCAGGGAGAACCTACTCGGCTGAGCAGTTCTTC.

CDR3 nucleotide sequence: TGTGCCAGCGGGGCGTTGTCCTACTACGAGCAGTACTTC. It yields the protein CASGALSYYEQYF. The V and J genes are TRBV21-1 and TRBJ2-7; the table's D call TRBD1 went unverified against the DNA. TRBV21-1 is described as a pseudogene. The CDR3 contains 13 residues.

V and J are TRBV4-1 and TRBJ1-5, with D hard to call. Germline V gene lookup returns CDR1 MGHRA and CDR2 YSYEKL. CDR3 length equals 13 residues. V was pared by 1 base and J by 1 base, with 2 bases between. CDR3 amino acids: CASSQVSNQPQHF. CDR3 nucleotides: TGCGCCAGCAGCCAAGTGAGCAATCAGCCCCAGCATTTT.

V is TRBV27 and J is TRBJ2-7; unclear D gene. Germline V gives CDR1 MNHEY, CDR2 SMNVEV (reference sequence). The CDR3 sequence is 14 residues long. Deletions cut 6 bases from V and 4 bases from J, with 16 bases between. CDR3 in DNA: TGTGCCAGCAGCCCCGGCTCATCTATTTACGAGCAGTACTTC. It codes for CASSPGSSIYEQYF.

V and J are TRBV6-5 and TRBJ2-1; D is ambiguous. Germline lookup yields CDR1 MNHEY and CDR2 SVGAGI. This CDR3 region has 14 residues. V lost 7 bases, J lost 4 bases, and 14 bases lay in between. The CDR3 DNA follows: TGTGCCAGCACCAATAGGACCCTTTACAATGAGCAGTTCTTC. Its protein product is CASTNRTLYNEQFF.

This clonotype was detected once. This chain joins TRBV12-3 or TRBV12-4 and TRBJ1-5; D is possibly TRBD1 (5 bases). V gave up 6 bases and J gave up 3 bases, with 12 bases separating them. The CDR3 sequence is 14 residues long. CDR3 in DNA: TGTGCCAGCAGCCGCCCAGGGATCAATCAGCCCCAGCATTTT. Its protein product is CASSRPGINQPQHF.

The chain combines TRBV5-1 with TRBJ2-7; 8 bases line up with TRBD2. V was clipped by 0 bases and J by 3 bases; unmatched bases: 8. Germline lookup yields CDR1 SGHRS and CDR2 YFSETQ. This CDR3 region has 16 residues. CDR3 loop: CASSLAAGVPLYEQYF. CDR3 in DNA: TGCGCCAGCAGCTTGGCAGCGGGGGTTCCTCTCTACGAGCAGTACTTC.

This CDR3 is CASSLATGNTEAFF. The CDR3 DNA reads TGTGCCAGCAGCTTAGCAACAGGGAACACTGAAGCTTTCTTT. The chain is built from TRBV7-9 and TRBJ1-1, with D possibly matching TRBD1 (5 bases). Germline V gene data show CDR1 as SEHNR and CDR2 as FQNEAQ (reference sequence). This CDR3 spans 14 amino acids. Deletions cut 0 bases from V and 1 base from J, with 6 bases between.

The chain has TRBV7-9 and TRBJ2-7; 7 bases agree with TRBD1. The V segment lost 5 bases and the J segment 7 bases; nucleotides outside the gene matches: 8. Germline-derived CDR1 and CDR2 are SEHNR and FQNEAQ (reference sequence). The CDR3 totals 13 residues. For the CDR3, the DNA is TGTGCCAGCAGCCCCAGACAGGGACAGGAGCAGTACTTC. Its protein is CASSPRQGQEQYF.

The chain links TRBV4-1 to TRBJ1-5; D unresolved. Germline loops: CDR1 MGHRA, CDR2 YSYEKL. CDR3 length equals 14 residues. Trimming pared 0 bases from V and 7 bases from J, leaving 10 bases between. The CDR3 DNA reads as TGCGCCAGCAGCCAAGATGTGGGCGAGCAGCCCCAGCATTTT. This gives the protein CASSQDVGEQPQHF.

The CDR3 nucleotides are TGCAGCGTTTCTCTAGCGGGGGCCTACGAGCAGTACTTC. Translating gives CSVSLAGAYEQYF. This sequence joins TRBV29-1 and TRBJ2-7, with TRBD2 identical over 10 bases. This CDR3 has 13 amino acids. Trimming took 5 bases from V and 2 from J; bases not matched to a gene: 3. The germline V gene encodes CDR1 SQVTM and CDR2 ANQGSEA.

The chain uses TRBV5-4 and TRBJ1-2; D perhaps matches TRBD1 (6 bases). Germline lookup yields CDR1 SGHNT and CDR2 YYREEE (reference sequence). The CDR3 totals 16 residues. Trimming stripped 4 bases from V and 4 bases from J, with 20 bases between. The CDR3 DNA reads TGTGCCAGCAGCCTTTGTAGCCGGGGGCGCGCCTATGGCTACACCTTC. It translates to CASSLCSRGRAYGYTF. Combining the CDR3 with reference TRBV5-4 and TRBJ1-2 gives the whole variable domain ETGVTQSPTHLIKTRGQQVTLRCSSQSGHNTVSWYQQALGQGPQFIFQYYREEENGRGNFPPRFSGLQFPNYSSELNVNALELDDSALYLCASSLCSRGRAYGYTFGSGTRLTVV.

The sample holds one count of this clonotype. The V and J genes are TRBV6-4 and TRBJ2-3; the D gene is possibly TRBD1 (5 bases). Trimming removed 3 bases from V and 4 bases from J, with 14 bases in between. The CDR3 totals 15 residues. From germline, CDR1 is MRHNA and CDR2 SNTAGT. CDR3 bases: TGTGCCAGCAGTGAGGGGCCGGTGGGCCCAGATACGCAGTATTTT. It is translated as CASSEGPVGPDTQYF.

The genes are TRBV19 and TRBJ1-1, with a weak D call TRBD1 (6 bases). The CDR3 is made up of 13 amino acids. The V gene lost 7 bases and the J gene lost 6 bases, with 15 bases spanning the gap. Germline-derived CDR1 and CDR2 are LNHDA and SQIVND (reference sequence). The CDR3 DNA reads TGTGCCAGTAACAACGAGGGGGGACCTGAAGCTTTCTTT. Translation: CASNNEGGPEAFF.

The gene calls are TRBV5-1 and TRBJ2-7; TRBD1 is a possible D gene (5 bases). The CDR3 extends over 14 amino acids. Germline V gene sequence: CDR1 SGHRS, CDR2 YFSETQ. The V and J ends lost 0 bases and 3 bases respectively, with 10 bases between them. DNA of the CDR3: TGCGCCAGCAGCTTGGAGATAGGGGACTACGAGCAGTACTTC. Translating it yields CASSLEIGDYEQYF.

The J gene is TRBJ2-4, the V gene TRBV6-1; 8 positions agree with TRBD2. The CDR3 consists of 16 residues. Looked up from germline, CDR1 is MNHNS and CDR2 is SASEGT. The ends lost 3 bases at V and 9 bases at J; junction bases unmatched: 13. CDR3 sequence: CASSELGGSGDFIQYF. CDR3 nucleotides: TGTGCCAGCAGTGAGTTAGGAGGTAGCGGGGACTTCATTCAGTACTTC.

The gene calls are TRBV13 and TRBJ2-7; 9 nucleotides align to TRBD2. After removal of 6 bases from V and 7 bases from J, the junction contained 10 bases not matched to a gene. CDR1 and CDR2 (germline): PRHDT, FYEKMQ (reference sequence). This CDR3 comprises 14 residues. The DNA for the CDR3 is TGTGCCAGCAGGCTAGCGGGACCTCTGGAGGAGCAGTACTTC. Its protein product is CASRLAGPLEEQYF.

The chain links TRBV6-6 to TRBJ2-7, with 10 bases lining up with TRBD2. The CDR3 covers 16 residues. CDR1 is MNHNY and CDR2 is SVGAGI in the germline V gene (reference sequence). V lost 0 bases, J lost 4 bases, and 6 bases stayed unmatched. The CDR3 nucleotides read TGTGCCAGCAGTTACTCCTCGCTAGCGGGGGATTACGAGCAGTACTTC. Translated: CASSYSSLAGDYEQYF.

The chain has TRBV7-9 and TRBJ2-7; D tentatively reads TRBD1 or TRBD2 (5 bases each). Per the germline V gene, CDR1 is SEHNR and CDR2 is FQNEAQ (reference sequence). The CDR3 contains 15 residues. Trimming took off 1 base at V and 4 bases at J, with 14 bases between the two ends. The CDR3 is CASSLVWDGRYEQYF. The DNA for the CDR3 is TGTGCCAGCAGCTTAGTCTGGGACGGTCGATACGAGCAGTACTTC.

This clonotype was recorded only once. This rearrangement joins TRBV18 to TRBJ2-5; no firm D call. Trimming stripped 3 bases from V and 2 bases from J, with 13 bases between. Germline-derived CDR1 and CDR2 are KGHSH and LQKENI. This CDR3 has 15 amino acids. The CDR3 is CASSPLDGSQETQYF. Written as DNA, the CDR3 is TGTGCCAGCTCACCTCTGGACGGTTCGCAAGAGACCCAGTACTTC.

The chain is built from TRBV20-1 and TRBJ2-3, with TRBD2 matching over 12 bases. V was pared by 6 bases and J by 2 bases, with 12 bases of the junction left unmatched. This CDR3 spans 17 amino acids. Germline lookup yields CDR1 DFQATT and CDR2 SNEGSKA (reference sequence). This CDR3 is CSALGLAGPRVTDTQYF. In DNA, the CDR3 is TGCAGTGCCTTGGGACTAGCGGGTCCCCGGGTCACAGATACGCAGTATTTT.

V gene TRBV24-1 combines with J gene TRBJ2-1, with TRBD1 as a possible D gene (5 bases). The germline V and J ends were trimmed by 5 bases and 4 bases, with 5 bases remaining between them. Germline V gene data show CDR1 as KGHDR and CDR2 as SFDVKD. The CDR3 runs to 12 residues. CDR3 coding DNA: TGTGCCACCAGTGCAGGGTACAATGAGCAGTTCTTC. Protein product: CATSAGYNEQFF.

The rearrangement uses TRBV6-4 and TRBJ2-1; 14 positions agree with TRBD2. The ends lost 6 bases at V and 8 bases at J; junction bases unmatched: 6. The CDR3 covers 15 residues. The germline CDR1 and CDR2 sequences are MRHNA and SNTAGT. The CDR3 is CASSTGTSGGDEQFF. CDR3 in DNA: TGTGCCAGCAGCACCGGGACTAGCGGGGGAGATGAGCAGTTCTTC.

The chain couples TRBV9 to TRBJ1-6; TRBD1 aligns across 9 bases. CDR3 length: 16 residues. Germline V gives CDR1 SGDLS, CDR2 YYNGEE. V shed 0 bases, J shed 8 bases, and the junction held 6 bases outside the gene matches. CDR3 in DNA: TGTGCCAGCAGCGTAGGAGGGGACAGGGTTTATTCACCCCTCCACTTT. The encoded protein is CASSVGGDRVYSPLHF.

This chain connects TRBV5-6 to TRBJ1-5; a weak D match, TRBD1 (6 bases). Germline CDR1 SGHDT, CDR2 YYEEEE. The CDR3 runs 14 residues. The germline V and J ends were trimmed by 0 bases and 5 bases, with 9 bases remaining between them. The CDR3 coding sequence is TGTGCCAGCAGCTTGGGGGGGCGCGATCAGCCCCAGCATTTT. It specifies CASSLGGRDQPQHF.

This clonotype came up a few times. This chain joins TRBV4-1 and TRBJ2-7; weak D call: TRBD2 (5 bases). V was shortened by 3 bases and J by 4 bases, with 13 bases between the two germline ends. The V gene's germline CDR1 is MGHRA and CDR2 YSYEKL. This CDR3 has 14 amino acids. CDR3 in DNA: TGCGCCAGCAGCCAGACGACGGGAAATTACGAGCAGTACTTC. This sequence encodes CASSQTTGNYEQYF.

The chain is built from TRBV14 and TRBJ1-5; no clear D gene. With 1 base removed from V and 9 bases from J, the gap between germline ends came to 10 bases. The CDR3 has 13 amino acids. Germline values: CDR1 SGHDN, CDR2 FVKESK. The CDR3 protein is CASSQAPLGPQHF. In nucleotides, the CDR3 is TGTGCCAGCAGCCAAGCTCCCCTGGGGCCCCAGCATTTT. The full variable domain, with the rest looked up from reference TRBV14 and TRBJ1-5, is EAGVTQFPSHSVIEKGQTVTLRCDPISGHDNLYWYRRVMGKEIKFLLHFVKESKQDESGMPNNRFLAERTGGTYSTLKVQPAELEDSGVYFCASSQAPLGPQHFGDGTRLSIL.

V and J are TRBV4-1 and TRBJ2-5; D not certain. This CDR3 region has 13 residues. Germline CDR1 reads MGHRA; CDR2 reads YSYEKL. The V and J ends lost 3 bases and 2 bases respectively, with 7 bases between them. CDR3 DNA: TGCGCCAGCAGCCATAAAACGCAAGAGACCCAGTACTTC. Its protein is CASSHKTQETQYF.